A selection of T cell receptor beta chains follows, all from one sample in a study of Ad26.COV2.S vaccination and SARS-CoV-2 variants. Measured with immunoSEQ multiplex PCR; TCRdb has only the in-frame clones, and not every one. The table includes roughly 100,000 clones, about three quarters detected once. The sample here was peripheral blood, taken after recovery from COVID-19. All receptors come from a human donor who had recovered from COVID-19. Both conserved end residues are part of each CDR3. The D gene is left open where the match is weak. Size is omitted from some rows. Given values are once, few, many or a class for expanded clones.

>.|.|TRBJ1-5|TRBV7-7
TGTGCCAGCAGCTTATCTCCAGGTCAGCCCCAGCATTTT
CASSLSPGQPQHF
>.|once|TRBJ1-3|TRBV19
TGTGCCAGTAGGAGGGACGGAGGAAACACCATATATTTT
CASRRDGGNTIYF
>.|.|TRBJ1-4|TRBV30
TGTGCCTGGAGACAGAATAATGAAAAACTGTTTTTT
CAWRQNNEKLFF
>.|few|TRBJ2-1|TRBV7-9
TGTGCCAGCAGCTTAAACAGGGGGGGCAATGAGCAGTTCTTC
CASSLNRGGNEQFF
>.|.|TRBJ1-4|TRBV5-1
TGCGCCAGCAGCTTGGGAGGAGCGAATGAAAAACTGTTTTTT
CASSLGGANEKLFF
>.|.|TRBJ1-2|TRBV27
TGTGCCAGCACCCCCTTTTTCGAGTTGGGGCGGTCGGGGGGCTACACCTTC
CASTPFFELGRSGGYTF
>.|once|TRBJ2-7|TRBV5-1
TGCGCCAGCAGCACCGGCCCGGGGGCAGGGTCGTACGAGCAGTACTTC
CASSTGPGAGSYEQYF
>.|few|TRBJ1-5|TRBV19
TGTGCCACCCAAAATGGGGGTGGCAATCAGCCCCAGCATTTT
CATQNGGGNQPQHF
>.|once|TRBJ2-5|TRBV11-2
TGTGCCAGCAGCTTAAGGGCGACTTCAGAGACCCAGTACTTC
CASSLRATSETQYF
>TRBD1|.|TRBJ2-7|TRBV11-3
TGTGCCAGCAGCTTGCGACAGGGCTACGAGCAGTACTTC
CASSLRQGYEQYF
>.|.|TRBJ2-1|TRBV27
TGTGCCAGCAGTTCGCGCTTCATTGTAACAGGGGAGGTAAACCACTACAATGAGCAGTTCTTC
CASSSRFIVTGEVNHYNEQFF
>.|.|TRBJ1-4|TRBV28
TGTGCCAGCAGTTTATTCACTCAGGGCGAAGAAAAACTGTTTTTT
CASSLFTQGEEKLFF
>.|few|TRBJ1-1|TRBV20-1
TGCAGAGCAAAAGGGGGCACTGAAGCTTTCTTT
CRAKGGTEAFF
>.|few|TRBJ1-3|TRBV28
TGTGCCAGCCGGATTGGGGGATCCTCTGGAAACACCATATATTTT
CASRIGGSSGNTIYF
>TRBD1|once|TRBJ2-7|TRBV4-2
TGTGCCAGCAGCCCAACTCCCGACAGGGGAGTCCACGAGCAGTACTTC
CASSPTPDRGVHEQYF
>.|many|TRBJ1-6|TRBV5-6
TGTGCCAGCAGCGGGCGTGGGACCGAGGCATTGAGGACCCTCCACTTT
CASSGRGTEALRTLHF
>TRBD2|.|TRBJ2-1|TRBV7-6
TGTGCCAGCAGCCTTCAGCGGGGGGACAATGAGCAGTTCTTC
CASSLQRGDNEQFF
>TRBD2|.|TRBJ2-1|TRBV6-1
TGTGCCAGCAGTGGACAACCGGGACTAGTCTTCAATGAGCAGTTCTTC
CASSGQPGLVFNEQFF
>.|few|TRBJ2-1|TRBV30
TGTGCCTGGACTCTCCGCGGACAGACGTACTACAATGAGCAGTTCTTC
CAWTLRGQTYYNEQFF
>.|once|TRBJ2-4|TRBV24-1
TGTGCCACCAGTGATTCGGGGAGGGCCAAAAACATTCAGTACTTC
CATSDSGRAKNIQYF
>.|.|TRBJ2-3|TRBV4-3
TGCGCCAGCAGCCAACTTAGACGGACCCTAACGCCAGATACGCAGTATTTT
CASSQLRRTLTPDTQYF
>TRBD1|.|TRBJ2-1|TRBV2
TGTGCCAGCAGTGAGCAGGGACAGGGAGCGAATGAGCAGTTCTTC
CASSEQGQGANEQFF
>TRBD1|.|TRBJ2-3|TRBV28
TGTGCCAGCAGTTTACAGGGGGCGGCAGATACGCAGTATTTT
CASSLQGAADTQYF
>TRBD1|.|TRBJ2-3|TRBV7-7
TGTGCCAGCAGTCTACAGGGGTTTAGCACAGATACGCAGTATTTT
CASSLQGFSTDTQYF
>.|.|TRBJ2-3|TRBV4-1
TGCGCCAGCAGCCAAGTAGCTCGGGTTCGCGGGGCAGATACGCAGTATTTT
CASSQVARVRGADTQYF
>TRBD1|.|TRBJ1-1|TRBV6-2/TRBV6-3
TGTGCCAGCAGCCACCAGACAGGGGCGGGGGTCATCTATCCCGAAGCTTTCTTT
CASSHQTGAGVIYPEAFF
>TRBD1|.|TRBJ2-5|TRBV5-1
TGCGCCAGCGGGACAGCTCTGCAGACCCAGTACTTC
CASGTALQTQYF
>.|few|TRBJ1-2|TRBV19
TGTGCCAGTAGTATAGTGCCAACCAACTATGGCTACACCTTC
CASSIVPTNYGYTF
>.|.|TRBJ2-1|TRBV1
TGCACCAGCAGCCAAGGGACAGTGGCCTACAATGAGCAGTTCTTC
CTSSQGTVAYNEQFF
>.|.|TRBJ2-5|TRBV7-2
TGTGCCAGCAGCTTAGCGGGGAGTATAGAGACCCAGTACTTC
CASSLAGSIETQYF
>.|.|TRBJ1-2|TRBV9
TGTGCCAGCAGCTCTACCCTGACAGGCGACTATGGCTACACCTTC
CASSSTLTGDYGYTF
>.|.|TRBJ2-7|TRBV7-6
TGTGCCAGCAGCTTTGGGACATTTTACGAGCAGTACTTC
CASSFGTFYEQYF
>.|.|TRBJ2-3|TRBV5-1
TGCGCCAGCAGCTTGGCCGGGACACTCGGCACAGATACGCAGTATTTT
CASSLAGTLGTDTQYF
>.|.|TRBJ1-3|TRBV25-1
TGTGCCAGCAGTCCCGCAGGGTACGATGGAAACACCATATATTTT
CASSPAGYDGNTIYF
>.|once|TRBJ2-3|TRBV29-1
TGCAGCGTTGTTGGAGTGGATACGCAGTATTTT
CSVVGVDTQYF
>.|.|TRBJ2-7|TRBV7-9
TGTGCCAGCAGCGCTACAGGGTTCGAGCAGTACTTC
CASSATGFEQYF
>TRBD1|.|TRBJ1-1|TRBV5-1
TGCGCCAGCAGCCCGGACAGGGTGATAAACACTGAAGCTTTCTTT
CASSPDRVINTEAFF
>TRBD1|.|TRBJ2-7|TRBV30
TGTGCCTGGAGACGAGGACAGGGGCTCGAGCAGTACTTC
CAWRRGQGLEQYF
>.|.|TRBJ2-2|TRBV7-7
TGTGCCAGCAGCTTAGCGCAGACAGAAGGGAGGGAGCTGTTTTTT
CASSLAQTEGRELFF
>.|.|TRBJ2-7|TRBV5-4
TGTGCCAGCAGCTATAACAGTCACCCCTACGAGCAGTACTTC
CASSYNSHPYEQYF
>TRBD1|once|TRBJ2-3|TRBV5-4
TGTGCCAGCAGCCAGGACAGGGGGCAGGCAGATACGCAGTATTTT
CASSQDRGQADTQYF
>.|.|TRBJ1-2|TRBV2
TGTGCCAGCAGTGAATCACAGGAGGGCTACACCTTC
CASSESQEGYTF
>TRBD2|.|TRBJ2-3|TRBV28
TGTGCCAGCAGTTTTTGGCGGGGGGCCAGCACAGATACGCAGTATTTT
CASSFWRGASTDTQYF
>.|few|TRBJ2-5|TRBV5-5
TGTGCCAGCAGCTTGGTTCGGGGGTTTGGGACCCAGTACTTC
CASSLVRGFGTQYF
>TRBD2|once|TRBJ2-1|TRBV29-1
TGCAGCGTTGAAAAGGGCGGACTAGCGGGGATCAATGAGCAGTTCTTC
CSVEKGGLAGINEQFF
>.|once|TRBJ2-1|TRBV5-6
TGTGCCAGCAGCTTGCAGGGTCCCGTCGATGAGCAGTTCTTC
CASSLQGPVDEQFF
>.|.|TRBJ2-7|TRBV6-2/TRBV6-3
TGTGCCAGCAGTTACTCGATCCCCCCTCCGGGACTGTCCTACGAGCAGTACTTC
CASSYSIPPPGLSYEQYF
>.|.|TRBJ1-3|TRBV2
TGTGCCAGCAGTGTATCGGACACAAACTCTGGAAACACCATATATTTT
CASSVSDTNSGNTIYF
>TRBD1|.|TRBJ1-5|TRBV28
TGTGCCAGCAGCCCGGGACAGGGTGCTAAGGCCCAGCATTTT
CASSPGQGAKAQHF
>.|.|TRBJ2-7|TRBV6-5
TGTGCCAGCAGTTTAGGGCTAAACTACGAGCAGTACTTC
CASSLGLNYEQYF
>.|.|TRBJ1-2|TRBV11-2
TGTGCCAGCAACCAAAGGACAGAGAATGGCTACACCTTC
CASNQRTENGYTF
>.|few|TRBJ1-3|TRBV5-6
TGTGCCAGCAGCCACACGACAGCGATCTCTGGAAACACCATATATTTT
CASSHTTAISGNTIYF
>.|.|TRBJ1-2|TRBV28
TGTGCCAGCAGTTTGCAGGGAGTGGGTGGCTACACCTTC
CASSLQGVGGYTF
>.|.|TRBJ1-5|TRBV6-2/TRBV6-3
TGTGCCAGCAGTTACTCGAACTCAGGATTACAGCCCCAGCATTTT
CASSYSNSGLQPQHF